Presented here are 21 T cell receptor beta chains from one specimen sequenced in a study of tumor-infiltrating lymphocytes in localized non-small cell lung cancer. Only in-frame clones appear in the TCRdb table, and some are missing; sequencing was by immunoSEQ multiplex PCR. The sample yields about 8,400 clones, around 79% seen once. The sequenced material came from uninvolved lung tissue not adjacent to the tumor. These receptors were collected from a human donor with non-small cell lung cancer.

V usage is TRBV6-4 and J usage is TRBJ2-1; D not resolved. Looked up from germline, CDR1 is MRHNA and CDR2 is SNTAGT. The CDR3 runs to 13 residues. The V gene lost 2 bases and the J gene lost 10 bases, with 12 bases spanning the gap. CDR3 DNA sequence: TGTGCCAGCAGTGACGGATGGGGTGAGGAGCAGTTCTTC. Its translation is CASSDGWGEEQFF.

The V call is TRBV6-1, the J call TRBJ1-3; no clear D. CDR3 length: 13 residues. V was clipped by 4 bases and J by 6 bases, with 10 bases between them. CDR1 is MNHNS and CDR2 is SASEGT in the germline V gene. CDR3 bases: TGTGCCAGCAGTGGAAGGAACTTAAACACCATATATTTT. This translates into CASSGRNLNTIYF.

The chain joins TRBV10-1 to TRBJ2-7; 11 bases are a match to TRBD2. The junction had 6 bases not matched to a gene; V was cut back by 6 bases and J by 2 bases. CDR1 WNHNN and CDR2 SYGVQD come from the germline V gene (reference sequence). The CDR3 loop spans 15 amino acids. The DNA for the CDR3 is TGCGCCAGCAGCGCGGGACTAGCGGAAGCCTACGAGCAGTACTTC. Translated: CASSAGLAEAYEQYF.

The CDR3 loop is CASSHQGSDTQYF. The CDR3 DNA reads as TGCGCCAGCAGCCACCAGGGTTCAGATACGCAGTATTTT. The chain recombines TRBV5-1 with TRBJ2-3; D might be TRBD1 (5 bases). V lost 4 bases and J lost 4, with 10 bases in between. Germline lookup yields CDR1 SGHRS and CDR2 YFSETQ. The CDR3 has 13 amino acids.

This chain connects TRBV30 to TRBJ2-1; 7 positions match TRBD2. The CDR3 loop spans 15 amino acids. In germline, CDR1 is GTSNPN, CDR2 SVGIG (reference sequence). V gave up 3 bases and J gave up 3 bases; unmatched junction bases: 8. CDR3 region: CAWRGASGLYNEQFF. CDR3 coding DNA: TGTGCCTGGAGGGGTGCTAGCGGTCTCTACAATGAGCAGTTCTTC.

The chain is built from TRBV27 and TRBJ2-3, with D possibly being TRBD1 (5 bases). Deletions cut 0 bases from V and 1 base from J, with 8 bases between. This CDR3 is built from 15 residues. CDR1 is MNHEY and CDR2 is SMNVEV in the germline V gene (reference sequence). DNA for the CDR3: TGTGCCAGCAGTTTATCCCCCAGGGGCACAGATACGCAGTATTTT. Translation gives CASSLSPRGTDTQYF.

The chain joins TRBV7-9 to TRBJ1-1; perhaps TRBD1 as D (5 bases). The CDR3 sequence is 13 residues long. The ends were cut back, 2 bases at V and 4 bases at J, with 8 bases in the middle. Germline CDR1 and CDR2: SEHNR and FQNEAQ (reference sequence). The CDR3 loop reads CASSLRRGTEAFF. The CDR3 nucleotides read TGTGCCAGCAGCTTACGGAGGGGCACTGAAGCTTTCTTT.

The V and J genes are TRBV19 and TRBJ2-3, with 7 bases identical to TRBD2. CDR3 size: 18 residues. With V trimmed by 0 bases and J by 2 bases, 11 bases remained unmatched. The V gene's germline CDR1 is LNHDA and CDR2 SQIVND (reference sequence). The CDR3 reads CASSIDQASGDFTDTQYF. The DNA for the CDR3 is TGTGCCAGTAGTATAGATCAGGCCAGCGGGGATTTCACAGATACGCAGTATTTT.

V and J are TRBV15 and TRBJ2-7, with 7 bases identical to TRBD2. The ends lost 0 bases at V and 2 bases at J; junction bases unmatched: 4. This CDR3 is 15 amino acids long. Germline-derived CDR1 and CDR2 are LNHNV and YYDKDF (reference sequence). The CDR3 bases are TGTGCCACCAGCAGAGATGGCGGGAGTCCCTACGAGCAGTACTTC. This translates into CATSRDGGSPYEQYF.

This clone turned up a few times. The CDR3 DNA reads TGTGCCAGCAGTCTAATGGAGGATGAGCAGTTCTTC. Translation gives CASSLMEDEQFF. The J gene is TRBJ2-1, the V gene TRBV6-1, with a weak D call TRBD2 (5 bases). Germline V gene data show CDR1 as MNHNS and CDR2 as SASEGT. Trimming took off 5 bases at V and 8 bases at J, with 10 bases between the two ends. The CDR3 length is 12 residues.

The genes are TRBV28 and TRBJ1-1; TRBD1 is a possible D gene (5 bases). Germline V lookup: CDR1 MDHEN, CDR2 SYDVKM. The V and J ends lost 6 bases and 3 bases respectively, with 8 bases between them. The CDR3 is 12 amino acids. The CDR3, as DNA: TGTGCCAGCAGCCTGGGGGACACTGAAGCTTTCTTT. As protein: CASSLGDTEAFF.

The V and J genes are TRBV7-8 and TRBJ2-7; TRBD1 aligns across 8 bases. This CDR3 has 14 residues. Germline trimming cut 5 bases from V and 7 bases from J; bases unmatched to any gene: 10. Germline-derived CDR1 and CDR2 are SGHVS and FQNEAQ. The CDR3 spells CASSTAGQAWEQYF. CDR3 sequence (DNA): TGTGCCAGCAGCACGGCGGGACAGGCCTGGGAGCAGTACTTC.

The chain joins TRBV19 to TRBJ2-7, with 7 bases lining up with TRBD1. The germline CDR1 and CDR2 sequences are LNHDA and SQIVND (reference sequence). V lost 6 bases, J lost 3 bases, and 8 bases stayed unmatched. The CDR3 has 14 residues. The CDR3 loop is CASSPGQNNYEQYF. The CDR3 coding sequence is TGTGCCAGTAGCCCGGGACAGAATAACTACGAGCAGTACTTC.

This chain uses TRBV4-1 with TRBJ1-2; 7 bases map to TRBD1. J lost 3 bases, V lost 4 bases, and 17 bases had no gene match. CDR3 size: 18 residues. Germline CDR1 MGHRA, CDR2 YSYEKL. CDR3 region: CASSLRSGTRQGDYGYTF. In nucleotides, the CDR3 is TGCGCCAGCAGCCTTAGAAGCGGCACGAGACAGGGCGACTATGGCTACACCTTC.

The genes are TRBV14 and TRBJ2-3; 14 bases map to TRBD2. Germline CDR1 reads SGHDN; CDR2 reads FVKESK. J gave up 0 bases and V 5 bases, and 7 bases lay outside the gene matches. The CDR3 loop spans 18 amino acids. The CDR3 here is CASSKGLAGEVSTDTQYF. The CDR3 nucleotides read TGTGCCAGCAGCAAGGGACTAGCGGGAGAAGTTAGCACAGATACGCAGTATTTT.

CDR3 coding DNA: TGTGCCAGCATTCGAGCAGGGGCGGGGAACACTGAAGCTTTCTTT. Translation: CASIRAGAGNTEAFF. The chain couples TRBV6-5 to TRBJ1-1; D might be TRBD1 (6 bases). Germline V gene data show CDR1 as MNHEY and CDR2 as SVGAGI. The CDR3 covers 15 residues. Trimming stripped 7 bases from V and 1 base from J, with 16 bases between.

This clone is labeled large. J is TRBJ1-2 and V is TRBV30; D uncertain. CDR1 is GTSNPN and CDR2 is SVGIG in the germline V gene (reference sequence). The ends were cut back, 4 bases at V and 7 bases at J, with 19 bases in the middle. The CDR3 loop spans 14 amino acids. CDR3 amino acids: CAWTLKLDQIGYTF. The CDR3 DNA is TGTGCCTGGACCCTAAAGTTGGACCAAATTGGCTACACCTTC.

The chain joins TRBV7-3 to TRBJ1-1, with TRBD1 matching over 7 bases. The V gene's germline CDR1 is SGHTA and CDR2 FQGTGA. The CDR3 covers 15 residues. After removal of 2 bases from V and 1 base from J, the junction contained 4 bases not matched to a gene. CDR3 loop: CASSLEGQRNTEAFF. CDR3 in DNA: TGTGCCAGCAGCTTAGAGGGACAGAGGAACACTGAAGCTTTCTTT.

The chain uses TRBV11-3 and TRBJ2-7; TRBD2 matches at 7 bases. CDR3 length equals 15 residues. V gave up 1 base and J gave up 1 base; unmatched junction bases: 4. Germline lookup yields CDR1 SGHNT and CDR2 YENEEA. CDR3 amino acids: CASSLGSGDSYEQYF. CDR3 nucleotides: TGTGCCAGCAGCTTAGGAAGCGGGGATTCCTACGAGCAGTACTTC.

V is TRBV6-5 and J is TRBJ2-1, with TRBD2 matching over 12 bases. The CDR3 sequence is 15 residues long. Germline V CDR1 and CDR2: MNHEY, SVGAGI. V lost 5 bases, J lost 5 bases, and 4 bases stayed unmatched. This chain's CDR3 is CASSRLAGDHNEQFF. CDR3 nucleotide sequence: TGTGCCAGCAGTCGACTAGCGGGAGATCACAATGAGCAGTTCTTC.

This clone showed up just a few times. The CDR3 spells CASSLAIQRGVTDTQYF. The CDR3 DNA is TGTGCCAGCAGCTTAGCGATACAGCGGGGCGTCACAGATACGCAGTATTTT. The V and J genes are TRBV7-9 and TRBJ2-3, with TRBD2 matching over 7 bases. CDR3 length: 17 residues. The germline V gene encodes CDR1 SEHNR and CDR2 FQNEAQ (reference sequence). V lost 0 bases and J lost 2; bases outside the gene matches: 8.